The text below deals with one TCR beta chain. Its antigen is not identified. This entry comes from a study of type 1 regulatory T cells. In TCRdb, the reads were re-called with MiXCR into one record per CDR3 protein. The sample lists 65,000 to 80,000 distinct CDR3 sequences; roughly 20% were seen once. Germline V CDR1 and CDR2: LNHNV, YYDKDF (reference sequence). The ends were cut back, 0 bases at V and 11 bases at J, with 12 bases in the middle. The CDR3 consists of 13 residues. Study-wide findings and caveats: Compared with non-Tr1 cells, Tr1 cells showed a narrower TCR repertoire.

Source material: cultured type 1 regulatory T (Tr1) cells, either the whole culture or a sorted fraction (not recorded which). The chain recombines TRBV15 with TRBJ2-3; D remains unclear. This TCR was sampled from a human donor in good health. The CDR3, as DNA: TGTGCCACCAGCAGAGATACACCAACAGTGCAGTATTTT. Protein sequence: CATSRDTPTVQYF.